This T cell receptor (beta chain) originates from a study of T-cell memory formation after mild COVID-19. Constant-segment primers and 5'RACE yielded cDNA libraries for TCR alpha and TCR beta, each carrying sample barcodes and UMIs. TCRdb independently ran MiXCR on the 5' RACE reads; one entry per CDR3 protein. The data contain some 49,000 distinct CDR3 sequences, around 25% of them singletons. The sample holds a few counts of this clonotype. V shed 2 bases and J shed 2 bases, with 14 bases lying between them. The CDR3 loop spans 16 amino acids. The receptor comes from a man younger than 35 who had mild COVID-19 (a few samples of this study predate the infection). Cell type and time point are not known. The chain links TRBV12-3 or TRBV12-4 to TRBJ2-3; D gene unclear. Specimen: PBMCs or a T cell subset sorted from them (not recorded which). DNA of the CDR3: TGTGCCAGCAGTTTAAGTTCCGGGTCCTCCACAGATACGCAGTATTTT. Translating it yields CASSLSSGSSTDTQYF.